This entry describes one T cell receptor (beta chain). It lacks a known antigen. Base qualities are not at hand, and no much larger clone is one base apart. V is reduced by 6 bases and J by 6 bases, leaving a spacing of 9 bases between them. Including cysteine and valine, the CDR3 has 11 amino acids. This entry keeps only the CDR3 DNA: 33 bases, framed from base 1. As encoded in the germline V gene (reference sequence), CDR1 is MNHNY while CDR2 is SVGAGI. The sample originates from a study of blood T cell repertoires in COVID-19 (dated by TCRdb to about 2020). Regarding the study in general: Samples covering the acute and convalescent phases of COVID-19 were provided by collaborators in the United States, Italy and Spain. A freely available public database, intended as a resource for researchers studying the immune response to SARS-CoV-2, is where the repertoires were released. Subjects who had been exposed to COVID-19, were actively infected with it, or had recovered from it provided the deeply sampled blood TCRbeta repertoires that made up the dataset. HLA class I and class II types, where available, came from metadata supplied by the sample provider rather than from assay-based typing. Samples came from the ongoing ImmuneRACE study (first 160 participants) plus 1,254 subjects from 6 global collaborators. The sample metadata nearly always contained a de-identified subject ID, COVID-19 status, age in years and sex. The material from the prospective study consisted of cDNA or gDNA derived from T cells, B-cell-depleted T cells, or PBMCs.

The collaborating institutions used their own protocols to collect whole blood in K2EDTA tubes. For TCRbeta analysis, collaborator samples were shipped as frozen whole blood, as isolated PBMCs, or as DNA extracted from either sample type. The paper's findings and limits, for the study overall: The quantity of clinical and demographic metadata differed by source and by participant and was supplied without curation.

TCRbeta CDR3 regions were amplified from genomic DNA using the immunoSEQ Assay, a bias-controlled multiplex PCR. From the authors' description of their analysis: Nucleated cell counts per sample were estimated from amplification of reference gene primers within the assay. To quantify the absolute abundance of each unique TCRbeta CDR3 rearrangement, sequence reads were collapsed and filtered. For each sample, productive Simpson clonality was calculated as the square root of Simpson's diversity index over productive rearrangements. The table was pulled from immuneACCESS by TCRdb, which kept in-frame rearrangements only. Such tables lose some clones; where checked, under half of the loss comes from unresolved V genes, and the rest has no known cause. The DNA gave D and trimming, while V, J and clone size come from that table. This sample holds around 50,000 clones; around 88% were observed only once. Roughly 25% of the sample is held by the ten biggest clonotypes.

The sequence was collected from a woman older than 75 with acute or convalescent COVID-19. The sequence is built from TRBV6-6 and TRBJ2-7; no confident D gene assignment can be made. The sequencing sample was made of peripheral blood. The DNA reads as follows: TGTGCCAGCAGCCAAGAGGCCGAGCAGTACGTC. The translation is CASSQEAEQYV.